A single sample is the source of the 5 T cell receptor beta chains below, sequenced in a study of cytomegalovirus exposure and HLA in healthy donors. Sequencing used immunoSEQ multiplex PCR; TCRdb keeps in-frame clones, though not all of them. The sample lists roughly 60,000 clones, 92% occurring once. The sequencing sample was made of PBMCs. The receptors originated from a woman aged 18-35 years in good health and CMV-seronegative.

This sequence joins TRBV6-5 and TRBJ2-3; 10 nucleotides align to TRBD1. The J segment lost 2 bases and the V segment lost 5 bases, leaving 4 bases of the junction unmatched. This CDR3 spans 15 amino acids. Per the germline V gene, CDR1 is MNHEY and CDR2 is SVGAGI. This CDR3 reads CASSPGTGDTDTQYF. CDR3 in DNA: TGTGCCAGCAGTCCGGGGACAGGGGACACAGATACGCAGTATTTT.

The gene calls are TRBV5-1 and TRBJ2-7, with 11 bases lining up with TRBD1. With 4 bases clipped from V and 5 bases from J, the junction kept 2 bases outside the gene matches. The CDR3 consists of 13 residues. Germline values: CDR1 SGHRS, CDR2 YFSETQ. The CDR3: CASSRDRGDEQYF. Written as DNA, the CDR3 is TGCGCCAGCAGCCGGGACAGGGGGGACGAGCAGTACTTC. The full variable domain, with the rest looked up from reference TRBV5-1 and TRBJ2-7, is KAGVTQTPRYLIKTRGQQVTLSCSPISGHRSVSWYQQTPGQGLQFLFEYFSETQRNKGNFPGRFSGRQFSNSRSEMNVSTLELGDSALYLCASSRDRGDEQYFGPGTRLTVT.

J is TRBJ1-6 and V is TRBV2; D is possibly TRBD1 (5 bases). The V gene's germline CDR1 is SNHLY and CDR2 FYNNEI. The CDR3 length is 15 residues. The ends were cut back, 4 bases at V and 10 bases at J, with 17 bases in the middle. The CDR3 loop reads CASSVRTNGRSPLHF. For the CDR3, the DNA is TGTGCCAGCAGTGTTCGGACAAACGGCCGGTCACCCCTCCACTTT.

The chain is built from TRBV19 and TRBJ1-5; D possibly corresponds to TRBD1 (5 bases). Trimming removed 5 bases from V and 1 base from J, with 15 bases in between. Germline lookup yields CDR1 LNHDA and CDR2 SQIVND (reference sequence). The CDR3 spans 16 residues. The CDR3 spells CASSESGRVSNQPQHF. CDR3 DNA sequence: TGTGCCAGTAGTGAAAGTGGCAGGGTGAGCAATCAGCCCCAGCATTTT.

The V gene is TRBV10-3, the J gene TRBJ2-7, with TRBD1 matching 7 bases. The CDR3 runs 14 residues. Germline CDR1 is ENHRY and CDR2 is SYGVKD. V shed 3 bases and J 1 base; nucleotides not matched to a gene: 3. The CDR3 here is CAISDRTGSYEQYF. CDR3 in DNA: TGTGCCATCAGTGACCGGACAGGTTCCTACGAGCAGTACTTC.